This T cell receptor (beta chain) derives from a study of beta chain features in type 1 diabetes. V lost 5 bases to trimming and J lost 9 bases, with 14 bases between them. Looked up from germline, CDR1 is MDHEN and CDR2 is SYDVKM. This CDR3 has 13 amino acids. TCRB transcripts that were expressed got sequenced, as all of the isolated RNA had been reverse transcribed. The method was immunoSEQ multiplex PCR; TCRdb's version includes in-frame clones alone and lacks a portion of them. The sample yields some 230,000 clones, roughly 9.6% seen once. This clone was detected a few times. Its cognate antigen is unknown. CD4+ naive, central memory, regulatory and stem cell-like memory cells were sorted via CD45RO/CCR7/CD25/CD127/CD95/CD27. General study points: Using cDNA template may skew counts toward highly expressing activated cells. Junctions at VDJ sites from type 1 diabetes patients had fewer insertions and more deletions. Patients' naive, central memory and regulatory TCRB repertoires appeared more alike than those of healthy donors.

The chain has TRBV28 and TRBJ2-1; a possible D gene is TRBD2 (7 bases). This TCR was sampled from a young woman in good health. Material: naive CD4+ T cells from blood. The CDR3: CASSPGGRVEQFF. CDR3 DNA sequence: TGTGCCAGCAGTCCGGGGGGCAGGGTTGAGCAGTTCTTC.